What follows describes a single TCR beta chain. Its cognate antigen is unknown. These data are taken from a study of shared clonotypes between healthy human individuals. V was clipped by 2 bases and J by 4 bases, with 9 bases between them. Germline CDR1 reads GTSNPN; CDR2 reads SVGIG (reference sequence). This CDR3 has 12 residues. Overall study results and limits: Sequencing depth was a factor that was expected to affect clonotype sharing among donors. Naive subsets tended to show greater estimated richness than memory subsets. A reduction in generation probabilities was seen for non-shared clonotypes relative to those shared by all four donors.

Source study methods: ImmunoSEQ yielded junction-only sequences lacking quality scores, so filtering differed. TCRdb's table, derived via immunoSEQ multiplex PCR, lists solely in-frame clones and lacks some. V, J and clone size are those of that table, while D and trimming were read from the DNA. This sample yields millions of clones, of which over 85% are seen a single time; over 0.12% belongs to the top ten. This sequence originates from a man aged 18 to 29 in good health. V is TRBV30 and J is TRBJ2-7; D is unresolved. Sample: naive CD4+ T cells sorted from blood. As for subset: CD45RA+ positively selected. The CDR3 protein is CAWSSGKYEQYF. The DNA for the CDR3 is TGTGCCTGGAGTTCAGGAAAATACGAGCAGTACTTC.